The rows below give T cell receptor beta chains drawn from one sample of a study of cytomegalovirus exposure and HLA in healthy donors. Generated by immunoSEQ multiplex PCR, the TCRdb table keeps only in-frame clones and is missing some. Of tens of thousands of clones listed, approximately 72% are singletons. The material sequenced was PBMCs. The receptors derive from a young woman in good health and CMV-seronegative. Both conserved end residues are part of each CDR3. The order of the fields is V gene, J gene, clone size, D gene, CDR3 protein. The D gene is left open where the match is weak. Size values are once, few and many counts, or a class for expanded clones, and some rows have none.

V gene: TRBV7-2
J gene: TRBJ1-6
clone size: -
D gene: -
CDR3 protein: CASSSSAGAASPLHF

V gene: TRBV7-9
J gene: TRBJ1-4
clone size: once
D gene: TRBD1
CDR3 protein: CASRLYQGVSGGEDEKLFF

V gene: TRBV19
J gene: TRBJ1-4
clone size: -
D gene: -
CDR3 protein: CASSIPRGGNEKLFF

V gene: TRBV5-8
J gene: TRBJ2-1
clone size: -
D gene: -
CDR3 protein: CASSLLSGEQFF

V gene: TRBV28
J gene: TRBJ1-4
clone size: -
D gene: -
CDR3 protein: CAISRQGRDEKLFF

V gene: TRBV2
J gene: TRBJ2-7
clone size: -
D gene: -
CDR3 protein: CASSTEMGWSGEQYF

V gene: TRBV29-1
J gene: TRBJ1-1
clone size: once
D gene: -
CDR3 protein: CSVAQTLNTEAFF

V gene: TRBV27
J gene: TRBJ1-1
clone size: -
D gene: -
CDR3 protein: CASSARQLNTEAFF

V gene: TRBV30
J gene: TRBJ2-3
clone size: once
D gene: TRBD2
CDR3 protein: CAWRTMGLAGAGPDTQYF

V gene: TRBV6-5
J gene: TRBJ1-2
clone size: few
D gene: TRBD1
CDR3 protein: CASGRQGGNGYTF

V gene: TRBV10-3
J gene: TRBJ2-5
clone size: -
D gene: TRBD1
CDR3 protein: CAISPGTGGLQETQYF

V gene: TRBV19
J gene: TRBJ1-5
clone size: few
D gene: -
CDR3 protein: CASTLGGAPGPQHF

V gene: TRBV29-1
J gene: TRBJ2-1
clone size: few
D gene: -
CDR3 protein: CSVDVRDRYNEQFF

V gene: TRBV6-1
J gene: TRBJ2-3
clone size: few
D gene: TRBD1
CDR3 protein: CASSPGQEADTQYF

V gene: TRBV6-5
J gene: TRBJ1-3
clone size: -
D gene: -
CDR3 protein: CASSYSGGTGNTIYF

V gene: TRBV11-1
J gene: TRBJ2-7
clone size: -
D gene: TRBD1
CDR3 protein: CASSPTGFEQYF